These 11 T cell receptor beta chains were sequenced from one sample in a study of human T cells and chemical hapten exposure. Each CDR3 protein is one row after TCRdb ran MiXCR on the RACE reads. The sample carries about 360,000 distinct CDR3 sequences, about 4.4% recorded once. Time point meaning: patch test 1, 2 weeks after DPC sensitization. Sample treatment: therapeutic diphenylcyclopropenone sensitization with weekly scalp DPC. The sequenced sample was whole blood, obtained in connection with sensitization to the hapten diphenylcyclopropenone (DPC). The origin of the receptors is a woman aged 50 to 60 with alopecia areata. Some clones in this sample may be carry-over from other donors' samples.

This clonotype was seen many times. This chain uses TRBV28 with TRBJ1-2; 9 bases are a match to TRBD1. The CDR3 runs to 15 residues. Germline loops: CDR1 MDHEN, CDR2 SYDVKM. Unmatched junction bases numbered 11, after V lost 7 bases and J lost 5 bases. The CDR3 DNA is TGTGCCAGCACCTACAGGGGGCTAATGGGGTATGGCTACACCTTC. Protein sequence: CASTYRGLMGYGYTF.

This clonotype was observed many times. This sequence joins TRBV28 and TRBJ1-1; tentative D call: TRBD1 (6 bases). There are 15 residues in the CDR3. In germline, CDR1 is MDHEN, CDR2 SYDVKM. Between the trimmed V and J ends, which lost 5 bases and 5 bases, there was a span of 18 bases. CDR3 protein: CASSLPTGTLTEAFF. The CDR3 DNA is TGTGCCAGCAGTCTACCAACAGGGACCTTAACTGAAGCTTTCTTT.

This clonotype was found many times. The chain combines TRBV14 with TRBJ1-2, with TRBD1 matching over 8 bases. The CDR3 has 15 amino acids. The V gene's germline CDR1 is SGHDN and CDR2 FVKESK. V trimming: 1 base; J trimming: 2 bases; junction bases outside the gene matches: 3. The CDR3: CASSQAPGGNYGYTF. CDR3 coding DNA: TGTGCCAGCAGCCAAGCCCCAGGGGGCAACTATGGCTACACCTTC. The entire variable domain, with the rest obtained from reference TRBV14 and TRBJ1-2, is as follows: EAGVTQFPSHSVIEKGQTVTLRCDPISGHDNLYWYRRVMGKEIKFLLHFVKESKQDESGMPNNRFLAERTGGTYSTLKVQPAELEDSGVYFCASSQAPGGNYGYTFGSGTRLTVV.

Ten or more counts support this clonotype. The chain joins TRBV18 to TRBJ2-3, with D perhaps TRBD2 (6 bases). The CDR3 runs 18 residues. V was shortened by 0 bases and J by 0 bases, with 16 bases between the two germline ends. The germline V gene has CDR1 KGHSH and CDR2 LQKENI. In DNA, the CDR3 is TGTGCCAGCTCACCACCGATGATTTGGGAGGAGAGCACAGATACGCAGTATTTT. This encodes CASSPPMIWEESTDTQYF.

This clonotype was recorded many times. The J gene is TRBJ2-2, the V gene TRBV7-8; tentative D call: TRBD2 (6 bases). Per the germline V gene, CDR1 is SGHVS and CDR2 is FQNEAQ. The CDR3 has 15 residues. Deletions cut 1 base from V and 6 bases from J, with 12 bases between. The CDR3 reads CASSLVQGGAGELFF. The DNA of the CDR3 is TGTGCCAGCAGCTTAGTCCAGGGCGGGGCCGGGGAGCTGTTTTTT. The full variable domain, in which reference TRBV7-8 and TRBJ2-2 provide the parts outside the CDR3, is GAGVSQSPRYKVAKRGQDVALRCDPISGHVSLFWYQQALGQGPEFLTYFQNEAQLDKSGLPSDRFFAERPEGSVSTLKIQRTQQEDSAVYLCASSLVQGGAGELFFGEGSRLTVL.

This sequence joins TRBV6-5 and TRBJ1-1, with D maybe TRBD1 (5 bases). Trimming removed 0 bases at V and 5 bases at J, with 13 bases between. The CDR3 runs to 15 residues. Germline CDR1 MNHEY, CDR2 SVGAGI. CDR3 in amino acids: CASSYSVRVRTEAFF. The DNA for the CDR3 is TGTGCCAGCAGTTACTCCGTCAGGGTAAGGACTGAAGCTTTCTTT.

This clonotype has at least ten counts. The rearrangement links TRBV29-1 to TRBJ1-1; no reliable D call. The germline V gene encodes CDR1 SQVTM and CDR2 ANQGSEA. Trimming shortened V by 4 bases and J by 3 bases, and 12 bases separated the two germline ends. This CDR3 spans 13 amino acids. CDR3 region: CSVANKADTEAFF. CDR3 sequence (DNA): TGCAGCGTTGCGAACAAAGCCGACACTGAAGCTTTCTTT.

The chain joins TRBV6-5 to TRBJ2-5, with 9 bases fitting TRBD1. The trim removed 6 bases at V and 1 base at J, leaving 6 bases unmatched. In germline, CDR1 is MNHEY, CDR2 SVGAGI. The CDR3 spans 15 residues. CDR3 residues: CASSLYRGPQETQYF. The CDR3 region has the DNA TGTGCCAGCAGCCTTTACAGGGGGCCCCAAGAGACCCAGTACTTC.

This clonotype appeared many times. The V call is TRBV7-9, the J call TRBJ1-1; D call uncertain. Germline CDR1 and CDR2: SEHNR and FQNEAQ (reference sequence). This CDR3 spans 12 amino acids. V was cut by 1 base and J by 8 bases, with 8 bases left in between. CDR3 loop: CASSLVVGEAFF. The DNA for the CDR3 is TGTGCCAGCAGCTTAGTGGTCGGGGAAGCTTTCTTT.

This clonotype was seen at least ten times. The chain links TRBV6-5 to TRBJ1-1; D is unclear. V was shortened by 8 bases and J by 4 bases, with 14 bases between the two germline ends. The CDR3 contains 13 residues. The germline CDR1 and CDR2 sequences are MNHEY and SVGAGI. DNA for the CDR3: TGTGCCAGCGCAGACCACTGGGCCACTGAAGCTTTCTTT. Its protein is CASADHWATEAFF.

A few counts support this clonotype. The chain carries TRBV6-6 and TRBJ1-5, with D unresolved. Germline assignment: CDR1 MNHNY and CDR2 SVGAGI (reference sequence). CDR3 size: 16 residues. V lost 5 bases to trimming and J lost 7 bases, with 21 bases between them. The CDR3 loop is CASSHYGPASNQPQHF. The DNA for the CDR3 is TGTGCCAGCAGTCACTATGGGCCCGCGTCCAACCAGCCCCAGCATTTT.